Shown below are 28 T cell receptor beta chains from a single sample sequenced in a study of stem cell transplantation in POMP-related autoinflammatory disease (dated by TCRdb to about 2021). General conclusions and limits of the study: Across all analyzed T-cell subsets, PRAID patients showed a trend toward higher clonality and lower TRB diversity. The number of unique TRB V-J gene pairings in PRAID patients was restricted.

Sample time point, as interpreted from the label and publication: before hematopoietic stem cell transplant. What these receptors recognize is not known. Receptor libraries were prepared by the immunoSEQ multiplex PCR assay. The table was pulled from immuneACCESS by TCRdb, which kept in-frame rearrangements only. Such tables lose some clones; where checked, under half of the loss comes from unresolved V genes, and the rest has no known cause. For this sample the table gives about 11,000 clones, of which more than 75% were detected only once. The ten biggest clones cover about 59% of the sample. This sample comprised CD8+ T cells from PBMCs, obtained before stem cell transplantation. The receptors derive from a human donor with POMP-related autoinflammation and immune dysregulation (PRAID).

The chain carries TRBV28 and TRBJ2-7; 7 positions match TRBD1. The V and J ends lost 6 bases and 0 bases, in that order; junction bases with no gene match: 2. This CDR3 has 13 residues. Germline-derived CDR1 and CDR2 are MDHEN and SYDVKM. The CDR3 here is CASRTGSSYEQYF. DNA of the CDR3: TGTGCCAGCAGGACAGGGAGCTCCTACGAGCAGTACTTC.

A few counts support this clone. This sequence joins TRBV7-9 and TRBJ1-6; D unclear. Between the trimmed V and J ends, which lost 5 bases and 14 bases, there was a span of 16 bases. This CDR3 region has 13 residues. Germline CDR1 SEHNR, CDR2 FQNEAQ (reference sequence). CDR3 in amino acids: CASSPGVDVTLHF. The CDR3 region has the DNA TGTGCCAGCAGCCCGGGTGTTGATGTCACCCTCCACTTT.

This clone was detected once. V gene TRBV6-6 combines with J gene TRBJ2-7; the match to TRBD1 covers 7 bases. Trimming cost V 6 bases and J 4 bases; bases outside gene matches: 12. CDR3 length: 15 amino acids. CDR1 and CDR2 from the germline V gene are MNHNY and SVGAGI (reference sequence). This chain's CDR3 is CASSQPGTEEYEQYF. DNA for the CDR3: TGTGCCAGCAGCCAACCCGGGACAGAAGAGTACGAGCAGTACTTC.

The J gene is TRBJ2-7, the V gene TRBV19, with D perhaps TRBD1 (6 bases). The CDR3 is 13 amino acids. Looked up from germline, CDR1 is LNHDA and CDR2 is SQIVND (reference sequence). Trimming shortened V by 7 bases and J by 4 bases, and 14 bases separated the two germline ends. In DNA form, the CDR3 reads TGTGCCAGTAAGGCGACAGGCTTGTACGAGCAGTACTTC. Amino acid sequence: CASKATGLYEQYF. Full variable domain (remainder filled in from reference TRBV19 and TRBJ2-7): DGGITQSPKYLFRKEGQNVTLSCEQNLNHDAMYWYRQDPGQGLRLIYYSQIVNDFQKGDIAEGYSVSREKKESFPLTVTSAQKNPTAFYLCASKATGLYEQYFGPGTRLTVT.

In its sample, this clone was seen a few times. This chain joins TRBV6-1 and TRBJ1-5, with D uncertain. The germline V and J ends were trimmed by 5 bases and 2 bases, with 13 bases remaining between them. Germline V gene data show CDR1 as MNHNS and CDR2 as SASEGT. The CDR3 contains 15 residues. CDR3 in DNA: TGTGCCAGCAGTTTATCGCTAGGGCGCAATCAGCCCCAGCATTTT. Its translation is CASSLSLGRNQPQHF.

The genes are TRBV6-1 and TRBJ2-7; 9 bases fit TRBD2. The length of the CDR3 is 15 residues. The V and J ends lost 8 bases and 2 bases, in that order; junction bases with no gene match: 10. Germline values: CDR1 MNHNS, CDR2 SASEGT. CDR3 loop: CASCVHSGSAYEQYF. In nucleotides, the CDR3 is TGTGCCAGCTGCGTACATAGCGGGAGCGCCTACGAGCAGTACTTC.

The genes are TRBV28 and TRBJ1-5; D perhaps matches TRBD1 (5 bases). Germline V gives CDR1 MDHEN, CDR2 SYDVKM. Trimming removed 1 base at V and 0 bases at J, with 19 bases between. The CDR3 runs to 19 residues. The CDR3 here is CASSLSWDVPFGSNQPQHF. CDR3 nucleotide sequence: TGTGCCAGCAGTTTATCATGGGACGTCCCTTTTGGTAGCAATCAGCCCCAGCATTTT. Combining the CDR3 with reference TRBV28 and TRBJ1-5 gives the whole variable domain DVKVTQSSRYLVKRTGEKVFLECVQDMDHENMFWYRQDPGLGLRLIYFSYDVKMKEKGDIPEGYSVSREKKERFSLILESASTNQTSMYLCASSLSWDVPFGSNQPQHFGDGTRLSIL.

The chain employs TRBV28 and TRBJ2-3; D gene ambiguous. CDR1 is MDHEN, CDR2 SYDVKM, per germline. V lost 5 bases and J 0 bases, leaving 9 bases between the germline ends. The CDR3 totals 14 residues. CDR3 bases: TGTGCCAGCAGTCTCTCCGACAGCACAGATACGCAGTATTTT. Its translation: CASSLSDSTDTQYF. Full variable domain (rest looked up from reference TRBV28 and TRBJ2-3): DVKVTQSSRYLVKRTGEKVFLECVQDMDHENMFWYRQDPGLGLRLIYFSYDVKMKEKGDIPEGYSVSREKKERFSLILESASTNQTSMYLCASSLSDSTDTQYFGPGTRLTVL.

V and J are TRBV2 and TRBJ2-7; D is ambiguous. Germline CDR1 is SNHLY and CDR2 is FYNNEI. The length of the CDR3 is 10 residues. Trimming pared 6 bases from V and 3 bases from J, leaving 3 bases between. CDR3 residues: CASRLYEQYF. The CDR3 DNA follows: TGTGCCAGCAGGCTCTACGAGCAGTACTTC.

This sequence joins TRBV5-1 and TRBJ1-2; 9 nucleotides align to TRBD1. The CDR3 is made up of 17 amino acids. Germline assignment: CDR1 SGHRS and CDR2 YFSETQ. Trimming cost V 4 bases and J 3 bases; bases outside gene matches: 13. The CDR3 DNA reads as TGCGCCAGCAGCGCCGGGGACAGGGAAGGGCGGTACTATGGCTACACCTTC. It is translated as CASSAGDREGRYYGYTF.

This clone was found once. The CDR3 here is CATSRGQGRDQPQHF. The CDR3 nucleotides read TGTGCCACCAGCAGAGGCCAGGGGAGGGATCAGCCCCAGCATTTT. The chain couples TRBV15 to TRBJ1-5; tentative D call: TRBD1 (6 bases). Trimming left V 1 base short and J 5 bases short, with 12 bases between. The CDR3 runs 15 residues. Germline-derived CDR1 and CDR2 are LNHNV and YYDKDF (reference sequence).

V is TRBV6-1 and J is TRBJ1-5; D is unclear. V was trimmed by 10 bases and J by 0 bases, leaving 16 bases between them. The CDR3 has 15 residues. Germline V gene sequence: CDR1 MNHNS, CDR2 SASEGT. Here the CDR3 reads CAITKRAGSNQPQHF. In nucleotides, the CDR3 is TGTGCCATCACCAAAAGGGCAGGTAGCAATCAGCCCCAGCATTTT.

The J gene is TRBJ2-3, the V gene TRBV30; weak D call: TRBD1 (6 bases). Germline V gives CDR1 GTSNPN, CDR2 SVGIG (reference sequence). The V gene lost 2 bases and the J gene lost 1 base, with 13 bases spanning the gap. This CDR3 has 15 residues. The CDR3 DNA sequence: TGTGCCTGGAGTAGGACAGCGGACGGCACAGATACGCAGTATTTT. Translating it yields CAWSRTADGTDTQYF.

V and J are TRBV28 and TRBJ1-3; no firm D call. V lost 2 bases to trimming and J lost 1 base, with 9 bases between them. The CDR3 consists of 15 residues. In germline, CDR1 is MDHEN, CDR2 SYDVKM. The CDR3, as DNA: TGTGCCAGCAGTTTAGGGCAGACATCTGGAAACACCATATATTTT. Protein sequence: CASSLGQTSGNTIYF.

Here the CDR3 reads CASISDPEVGIPENSPLHF. The CDR3 nucleotides read TGTGCCAGCATCTCGGATCCTGAGGTGGGGATCCCAGAGAATTCACCCCTCCACTTT. The chain employs TRBV7-4 and TRBJ1-6; D unclear. This CDR3 is built from 19 residues. V was trimmed by 7 bases and J by 7 bases, leaving 29 bases between them. Germline V CDR1 and CDR2: SGHVT, SQSDAQ.

CDR3 protein: CASSLGGGYEQYF. The CDR3 bases are TGTGCCAGCAGCTTAGGCGGGGGATACGAGCAGTACTTC. This sequence joins TRBV13 and TRBJ2-7; a weak D match, TRBD2 (6 bases). CDR1 is PRHDT and CDR2 is FYEKMQ in the germline V gene (reference sequence). V was clipped by 0 bases and J by 4 bases, with 7 bases between them. There are 13 residues in the CDR3.

The chain employs TRBV20-1 and TRBJ2-5, with a possible D match to TRBD2 (6 bases). The CDR3 contains 11 residues. Germline CDR1 is DFQATT and CDR2 is SNEGSKA (reference sequence). V lost 7 bases and J lost 2, with 8 bases in between. The chain's CDR3 is CSGRVQETQYF. The CDR3, as DNA: TGCAGTGGGAGGGTGCAAGAGACCCAGTACTTC.

This sequence joins TRBV7-8 and TRBJ2-5, with D perhaps given as TRBD1 or TRBD2 (6 bases each). In germline, CDR1 is SGHVS, CDR2 FQNEAQ. V was clipped by 7 bases and J by 2 bases, with 14 bases between them. The CDR3 has 14 amino acids. In DNA, the CDR3 is TGTGCCAGCACCCACCGGGGGCAACAAGAGACCCAGTACTTC. Translating gives CASTHRGQQETQYF.

V is TRBV5-6 and J is TRBJ2-1; 10 bases fit TRBD2. This CDR3 is 17 amino acids long. Germline CDR1 reads SGHDT; CDR2 reads YYEEEE. Trimming took 4 bases from V and 5 from J; bases not matched to a gene: 12. The CDR3 spells CASSPDQRGGEDNEQFF. CDR3 bases: TGTGCCAGCAGCCCCGACCAGCGGGGGGGGGAAGACAATGAGCAGTTCTTC.

The chain has TRBV7-2 and TRBJ2-5; 7 bases align to TRBD1. Germline loops: CDR1 SGHTA, CDR2 FQGNSA. This CDR3 has 15 amino acids. J gave up 2 bases and V 5 bases, and 8 bases lay outside the gene matches. Here the CDR3 DNA reads TGTGCCAGCAGCCGATCCCGGGACAGTCAAGAGACCCAGTACTTC. Its protein is CASSRSRDSQETQYF.

The chain is built from TRBV9 and TRBJ2-7; D might be TRBD1 (6 bases). The length of the CDR3 is 14 residues. Germline V gene lookup returns CDR1 SGDLS and CDR2 YYNGEE. Between the trimmed V and J ends, which lost 3 bases and 4 bases, there was a span of 14 bases. The CDR3 reads CASSATGTAYEQYF. In DNA form, the CDR3 reads TGTGCCAGCAGCGCAACAGGGACCGCATACGAGCAGTACTTC. The whole variable domain, remainder taken from reference TRBV9 and TRBJ2-7, is DSGVTQTPKHLITATGQRVTLRCSPRSGDLSVYWYQQSLDQGLQFLIQYYNGEERAKGNILERFSAQQFPDLHSELNLSSLELGDSALYFCASSATGTAYEQYFGPGTRLTVT.

In this sample, this clone turned up once. The chain uses TRBV27 and TRBJ2-1; TRBD1 is a possible D gene (6 bases). Germline V gene lookup returns CDR1 MNHEY and CDR2 SMNVEV (reference sequence). The length of the CDR3 is 12 residues. CDR3 coding DNA: TGTACTTCCTCCAGGGGATACAATGAGCAGTTCTTC. Translating it yields CTSSRGYNEQFF.

The J gene is TRBJ2-6, the V gene TRBV12-5, with D hard to call. The length of the CDR3 is 18 residues. V was trimmed by 0 bases and J by 4 bases, leaving 16 bases between them. The germline gives CDR1 LGHNT, CDR2 FRNRAP. Here the CDR3 DNA reads TGTGCTAGTGGTTTGGTAGTGGGCGTGGAGTTCGGGGCCAACGTCCTGACTTTC. Translating gives CASGLVVGVEFGANVLTF.

The chain combines TRBV28 with TRBJ2-5; maybe TRBD2 (5 bases). The end of the DNA aligns better with TRBJ2-7, so the J call may be wrong. The germline V gene encodes CDR1 MDHEN and CDR2 SYDVKM. The CDR3 length is 12 residues. The CDR3 sequence: CASSLLGDEQYF. The CDR3 coding sequence is TGTGCCAGCAGTTTACTCGGGGACGAGCAGTACTTC.

This chain uses TRBV28 with TRBJ1-5; TRBD1 agrees at 11 bases. V lost 5 bases, J lost 0 bases, and 9 bases stayed unmatched. Germline V gives CDR1 MDHEN, CDR2 SYDVKM. The CDR3 extends over 18 amino acids. The CDR3 nucleotides read TGTGCCAGCAGTCTGGGGACAGGGGGGAAATATAGCAATCAGCCCCAGCATTTT. Protein: CASSLGTGGKYSNQPQHF.

The rearrangement links TRBV7-9 to TRBJ1-4, with D possibly matching TRBD1 (5 bases). The CDR3 has 15 amino acids. Trimming left V 2 bases short and J 3 bases short, with 10 bases between. Germline V gene data show CDR1 as SEHNR and CDR2 as FQNEAQ (reference sequence). As DNA, the CDR3 is TGTGCCAGCAGCTTACCGACGGGGGCTAATGAAAAACTGTTTTTT. It specifies CASSLPTGANEKLFF.

The V call is TRBV7-2, the J call TRBJ2-7, with D possibly TRBD2 on 5 matching bases. Germline assignment: CDR1 SGHTA and CDR2 FQGNSA. This CDR3 contains 14 residues. V was shortened by 3 bases and J by 0 bases, with 9 bases between the two germline ends. In DNA, the CDR3 is TGTGCCAGCAGCTTGAGGGTTATCTCCTACGAGCAGTACTTC. Translation gives CASSLRVISYEQYF.

The table lists this clone with a count of one. The gene calls are TRBV9 and TRBJ2-3, with D uncertain. The V end was cut by 4 bases, the J end by 9 bases, with 12 bases between. Per germline, CDR1 SGDLS and CDR2 YYNGEE. The CDR3 is made up of 12 amino acids. This CDR3 reads CASSPRTPTQYF. For the CDR3, the DNA is TGTGCCAGCAGCCCCCGGACCCCAACGCAGTATTTT.